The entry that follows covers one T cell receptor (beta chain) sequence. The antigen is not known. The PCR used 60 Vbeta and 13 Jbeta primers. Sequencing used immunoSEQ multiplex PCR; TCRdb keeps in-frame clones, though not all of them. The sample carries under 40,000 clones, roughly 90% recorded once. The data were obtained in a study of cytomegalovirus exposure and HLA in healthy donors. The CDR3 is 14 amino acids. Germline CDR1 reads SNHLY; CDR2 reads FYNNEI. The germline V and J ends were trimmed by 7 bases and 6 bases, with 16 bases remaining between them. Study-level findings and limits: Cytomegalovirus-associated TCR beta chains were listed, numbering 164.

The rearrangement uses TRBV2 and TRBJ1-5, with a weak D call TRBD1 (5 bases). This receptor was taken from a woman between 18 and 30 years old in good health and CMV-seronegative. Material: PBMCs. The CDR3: CASNPSGFGQPQHF. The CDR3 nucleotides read TGTGCCAGCAACCCTTCAGGGTTCGGTCAGCCCCAGCATTTT.